This TCR beta chain was captured in a study of OX40 agonist ivuxolimab in advanced cancers. Study summary: Ivuxolimab, an antibody acting as an agonist of OX40 (CD134), was used to treat patients.

The study, taken as a whole, reports: In CD8+ T cells, expanded clones were on average more numerous than in CD4+. Among expanded peripheral T cells, antigen specificity went undetermined.

TCRdb's table, derived via immunoSEQ multiplex PCR, lists solely in-frame clones and lacks some. The sample holds roughly 82,000 clones, less than 90% seen once. In regard to this clone: Its antigen is unidentified.

Exclusion applied to patients with autoimmune disease history or systemic immunosuppression. Sequenced material: CD4+ or CD8+ T cells sorted from blood, taken in a trial of the OX40 agonist ivuxolimab. This receptor was identified in an adult with an advanced solid tumor such as melanoma, head and neck, liver or kidney cancer.

The CDR3 sequence: CASSSYYEQYF. The DNA of the CDR3 is TGTGCCAGCAGTTCCTACTACGAGCAGTACTTC. The chain is built from TRBV27 and TRBJ2-7, with D uncertain. Between the trimmed V and J ends, which lost 4 bases and 3 bases, there was a span of 4 bases. The germline V gene encodes CDR1 MNHEY and CDR2 SMNVEV (reference sequence). The CDR3 consists of 11 residues.